This TCR beta chain emerged from a study of blood T cell repertoires in COVID-19. Whole-study context: Sites across the United States, Italy and Spain contributed samples from acute and convalescent COVID-19.

Sequencing was performed with immunoSEQ multiplex PCR; in TCRdb, only in-frame clones are kept and a portion is missing. The sample lists about 440,000 clones; around 91% were seen once. Individuals aged about 18 to 89 years were recruited from roughly 23 US areas. Allocation to cohorts depended on clinical history reported by the participants. Donors of Cohort 3 who recovered were those that had two negative PCRs, clearance, or symptom resolution. Germline V lookup: CDR1 SGHKS, CDR2 YYEKEE (reference sequence). Trimming stripped 2 bases from V and 2 bases from J, with 13 bases between. This CDR3 comprises 15 residues.

The sample comprised PBMCs or T cells enriched from blood (not recorded which). The chain couples TRBV5-5 to TRBJ1-1; maybe TRBD1 (5 bases). This clonotype originated in a man aged 18 to 29 who had recovered from COVID-19. The CDR3 coding sequence is TGTGCCAGCAGCTTTCGGGGGATCGATAACACTGAAGCTTTCTTT. Translated: CASSFRGIDNTEAFF.